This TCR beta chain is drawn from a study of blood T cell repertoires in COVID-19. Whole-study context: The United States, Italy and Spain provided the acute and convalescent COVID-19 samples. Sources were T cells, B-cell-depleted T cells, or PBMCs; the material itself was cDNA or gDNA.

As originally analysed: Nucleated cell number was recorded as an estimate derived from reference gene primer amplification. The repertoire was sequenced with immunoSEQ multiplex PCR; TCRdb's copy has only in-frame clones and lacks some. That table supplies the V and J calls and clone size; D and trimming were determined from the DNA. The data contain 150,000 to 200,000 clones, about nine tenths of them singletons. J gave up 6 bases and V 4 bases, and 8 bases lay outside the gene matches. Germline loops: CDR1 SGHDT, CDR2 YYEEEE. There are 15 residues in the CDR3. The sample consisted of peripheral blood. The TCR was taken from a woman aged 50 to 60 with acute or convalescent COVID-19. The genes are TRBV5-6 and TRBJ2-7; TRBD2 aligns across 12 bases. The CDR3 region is CASSTLTSGSSEQYF. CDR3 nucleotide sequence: TGTGCCAGCAGCACACTGACTAGCGGGAGTTCCGAGCAGTACTTC.